The clone carrying this TCR beta chain was observed a few times. What it binds is not known. The record originates from a study of neoadjuvant anti-PD-1 for oral cavity cancer. Overall study context: Before surgery, most patients got three to four biweekly 3 mg/kg nivolumab doses. Around day 43, patients without progression received a fourth nivolumab dose before surgery.

V lost 1 base, J lost 3 bases, and 11 bases lay in between. The CDR3 has 15 residues. Germline V gene data show CDR1 as SGHNT and CDR2 as YYREEE (reference sequence). Assay: immunoSEQ multiplex PCR; the TCRdb copy retains only in-frame clones and omits some. Here the sample spans fewer than 20,000 clones, approximately 70% being singletons. Regarding the study as a whole: Non-responders to neoadjuvant nivolumab had significantly more clonal PBMC T cells than responders. Only a few patients per response group were TCR-analyzed; validation needed.

The chain employs TRBV5-4 and TRBJ2-1; tentatively, D is TRBD1 (5 bases). The input for sequencing was PBMCs, taken before nivolumab (anti-PD-1) treatment. The receptor's source is a person between 35 and 79 years old with oral cavity squamous cell carcinoma. The CDR3 region is CASSLIGTGYNEQFF. The CDR3, as DNA: TGTGCCAGCAGCTTGATAGGAACAGGCTACAATGAGCAGTTCTTC.